One and the same sample provided the 24 T cell receptor beta chains below, sequenced in a study of identical twins' blood T cells. TCRdb independently ran MiXCR on the 5' RACE reads; one entry per CDR3 protein. Of roughly 380,000 distinct CDR3 sequences listed, roughly 28% were seen once; the top ten hold roughly 6.1%. Sequencing used PBMCs. These receptors were obtained from a woman aged 18-49 years in good health.

The rearrangement joins TRBV12-3 or TRBV12-4 to TRBJ2-1, with 10 bases that match TRBD1. The ends lost 11 bases at V and 5 bases at J; junction bases unmatched: 6. The CDR3 is made up of 13 amino acids. The CDR3 protein is CAGRQGANNEQFF. In nucleotides, the CDR3 is TGTGCCGGTCGACAGGGGGCCAACAATGAGCAGTTCTTC.

This clonotype was seen more than once but under ten times. The rearrangement links TRBV7-9 to TRBJ1-1; possibly TRBD1 for D (6 bases). Germline V CDR1 and CDR2: SEHNR, FQNEAQ (reference sequence). The CDR3 is 14 residues long. Between the trimmed V and J ends, which lost 5 bases and 1 base, there was a span of 11 bases. The CDR3 region is CASSSQGTNTEAFF. CDR3 sequence (DNA): TGTGCCAGCAGCAGTCAGGGGACGAACACTGAAGCTTTCTTT. Variable domain in full (rest from reference TRBV7-9 and TRBJ1-1): DTGVSQNPRHKITKRGQNVTFRCDPISEHNRLYWYRQTLGQGPEFLTYFQNEAQLEKSRLLSDRFSAERPKGSFSTLEIQRTEQGDSAMYLCASSSQGTNTEAFFGQGTRLTVV.

The table lists this clonotype with many counts. CDR3: CASSLASTENIQYF. In DNA, the CDR3 is TGTGCCAGCAGCTTAGCGAGCACCGAAAACATTCAGTACTTC. V and J are TRBV7-2 and TRBJ2-4; no firm D call. This CDR3 contains 14 residues. The germline V and J ends were trimmed by 0 bases and 5 bases, with 8 bases remaining between them. Germline CDR1 is SGHTA and CDR2 is FQGNSA.

CDR3 in amino acids: CASRSQRETQYF. As DNA, the CDR3 is TGTGCCAGCAGAAGCCAGAGAGAGACCCAGTACTTC. The rearrangement uses TRBV12-3 or TRBV12-4 and TRBJ2-5, with D unclear. Trimming shortened V by 6 bases and J by 4 bases, and 9 bases separated the two germline ends. The CDR3 has 12 residues.

The chain couples TRBV7-2 to TRBJ2-1; 8 nucleotides agree with TRBD1. After removal of 1 base from V and 10 bases from J, the junction contained 3 bases not matched to a gene. The CDR3 length is 13 residues. Per germline, CDR1 SGHTA and CDR2 FQGNSA. CDR3 sequence reads: CASSLDRDREQFF. The CDR3 coding sequence is TGTGCCAGCAGCTTAGACCGGGACAGGGAGCAGTTCTTC.

This clonotype was counted only a few times. The chain recombines TRBV6-5 with TRBJ2-2; no definite D call. Looked up from germline, CDR1 is MNHEY and CDR2 is SVGAGI. V lost 4 bases to trimming and J lost 6 bases, with 18 bases between them. The CDR3 sequence is 16 residues long. In nucleotides, the CDR3 is TGTGCCAGCAGTTCTCCAGAACGACTCGTACCCGGGGAGCTGTTTTTT. It specifies CASSSPERLVPGELFF.

In this sample, this clonotype turned up a few times. The chain links TRBV19 to TRBJ1-2; D unclear. Germline loops: CDR1 LNHDA, CDR2 SQIVND (reference sequence). CDR3 length: 13 residues. V gave up 3 bases and J gave up 3 bases, with 8 bases separating them. This CDR3 is CASSITAYYGYTF. The CDR3, as DNA: TGTGCCAGTAGTATCACAGCCTACTATGGCTACACCTTC.

Comment on this clonotype: Sequence at one end of the junction differs from germline and may be a read error. The chain has TRBV5-1 and TRBJ1-1, with D possibly being TRBD1 (5 bases). The CDR3 extends over 13 amino acids. In germline, CDR1 is SGHRS, CDR2 YFSETQ. The CDR3 sequence: CASSLAADTGVSF. CDR3 nucleotide sequence: TGCGCCAGCAGCTTGGCCGCGGACACCGGGGTCTCCTTT. The variable domain in full, completed from reference TRBV5-1 and TRBJ1-1, reads KAGVTQTPRYLIKTRGQQVTLSCSPISGHRSVSWYQQTPGQGLQFLFEYFSETQRNKGNFPGRFSGRQFSNSRSEMNVSTLELGDSALYLCASSLAADTGVSFGQGTRLTVV.

The chain uses TRBV20-1 and TRBJ2-1, with 10 nucleotides matching TRBD2. Germline loops: CDR1 DFQATT, CDR2 SNEGSKA (reference sequence). J gave up 10 bases and V 6 bases, and 3 bases lay outside the gene matches. The CDR3 sequence is 11 residues long. CDR3 bases: TGCAGTGCCCTGACTAGCGGGGAGCAGTTCTTC. As protein: CSALTSGEQFF.

This clonotype appeared a few times. The CDR3 reads CASSLRTSRPNQPQHF. The DNA of the CDR3 is TGTGCCAGCTCTCTAAGGACATCACGACCCAATCAGCCCCAGCATTTT. The V and J genes are TRBV18 and TRBJ1-5, with a possible D match to TRBD1 (5 bases). Trimming left V 6 bases short and J 3 bases short, with 18 bases between. Looked up from germline, CDR1 is KGHSH and CDR2 is LQKENI. The CDR3 has 16 amino acids. The entire variable domain, with the rest obtained from reference TRBV18 and TRBJ1-5, is as follows: NAGVMQNPRHLVRRRGQEARLRCSPMKGHSHVYWYRQLPEEGLKFMVYLQKENIIDESGMPKERFSAEFPKEGPSILRIQQVVRGDSAAYFCASSLRTSRPNQPQHFGDGTRLSIL.

This clonotype was counted a few times. CDR3 amino acids: CASSQGHNSPLHF. The CDR3 nucleotides are TGTGCCAGCAGCCAAGGACATAATTCACCCCTCCACTTT. V and J are TRBV3-2 and TRBJ1-6. TRBV3-2 is shown as a pseudogene. CDR3 length equals 13 residues.

The CDR3 sequence: CASSLTQDEQYF. The CDR3 DNA sequence: TGCGCCAGCAGCTTGACCCAAGACGAGCAGTACTTC. The chain is built from TRBV5-1 and TRBJ2-7, with no clear D. Trimming stripped 1 base from V and 5 bases from J, with 7 bases between. This CDR3 spans 12 amino acids. In germline, CDR1 is SGHRS, CDR2 YFSETQ.

This rearrangement joins TRBV11-2 to TRBJ1-2; no clear D gene. In germline, CDR1 is SGHAT, CDR2 FQNNGV. Trimming took off 0 bases at V and 4 bases at J, with 9 bases between the two ends. This CDR3 contains 14 residues. CDR3 DNA sequence: TGTGCCAGCAGCTTAGATCGGCAGTCCTATGGCTACACCTTC. Amino acid sequence: CASSLDRQSYGYTF. The whole variable domain, remainder taken from reference TRBV11-2 and TRBJ1-2, is EAGVAQSPRYKIIEKRQSVAFWCNPISGHATLYWYQQILGQGPKLLIQFQNNGVVDDSQLPKDRFSAERLKGVDSTLKIQPAKLEDSAVYLCASSLDRQSYGYTFGSGTRLTVV.

The chain is built from TRBV6-5 and TRBJ1-2; a weak D match, TRBD1 (6 bases). Germline CDR1 is MNHEY and CDR2 is SVGAGI. This CDR3 region has 18 residues. Trimming shortened V by 7 bases and J by 7 bases, and 31 bases separated the two germline ends. CDR3: CASTRGPFSGPRVSGYTF. CDR3 DNA: TGTGCCAGCACTCGGGGGCCATTTTCGGGTCCCCGGGTTAGTGGCTACACCTTC.

The table lists this clonotype with a few counts. The chain joins TRBV2 to TRBJ2-4, with 8 bases lining up with TRBD1. V was pared by 8 bases and J by 7 bases, with 7 bases of the junction left unmatched. Germline V gene data show CDR1 as SNHLY and CDR2 as FYNNEI. CDR3 size: 13 residues. The CDR3 protein is CASEGQAPNIQYF. DNA for the CDR3: TGTGCCAGCGAGGGACAGGCTCCGAACATTCAGTACTTC. Full variable domain (missing parts from reference TRBV2 and TRBJ2-4): EPEVTQTPSHQVTQMGQEVILRCVPISNHLYFYWYRQILGQKVEFLVSFYNNEISEKSEIFDDQFSVERPDGSNFTLKIRSTKLEDSAMYFCASEGQAPNIQYFGAGTRLSVL.

The chain carries TRBV25-1 and TRBJ2-7; the D is unclear. The V and J ends lost 1 base and 3 bases respectively, with 13 bases between them. CDR1 and CDR2 from the germline V gene are MGHDK and SYGVNS. This CDR3 is built from 15 residues. CDR3 nucleotide sequence: TGTGCCAGCAGTGAATGGCAAACGGCTGGCTACGAGCAGTACTTC. The encoded protein is CASSEWQTAGYEQYF.

This clonotype was observed at least ten times. The genes are TRBV20-1 and TRBJ1-1; D gene ambiguous. V was pared by 1 base and J by 4 bases, with 7 bases between. This CDR3 is built from 12 residues. Per the germline V gene, CDR1 is DFQATT and CDR2 is SNEGSKA (reference sequence). The CDR3 region has the DNA TGCAGTGCTAGAGTAGTCCGCACTGAAGCTTTCTTT. Translated: CSARVVRTEAFF.

V is TRBV20-1 and J is TRBJ1-1; D perhaps matches TRBD1 (5 bases). CDR1 and CDR2 from the germline V gene are DFQATT and SNEGSKA (reference sequence). The CDR3 consists of 12 residues. With 6 bases removed from V and 5 bases from J, the gap between germline ends came to 13 bases. CDR3 in DNA: TGCAGTGCCAGAAGGGGTGTAACTGAAGCTTTCTTT. Encoded protein: CSARRGVTEAFF.

This clonotype was counted only a few times. The gene calls are TRBV21-1 and TRBJ1-4; no check of the table's D call, TRBD1, against the DNA was made. TRBV21-1 is a known pseudogene. The CDR3 sequence is 14 residues long. The DNA of the CDR3 is TGTGCCAGCAGCCTGCGACAGGGGTGTGAAAAACTGTTTTTT. This translates into CASSLRQGCEKLFF.

This clonotype was seen only a few times. This chain joins TRBV19 and TRBJ1-2; D is unclear. Trimming left V 2 bases short and J 7 bases short, with 11 bases between. There are 13 residues in the CDR3. Looked up from germline, CDR1 is LNHDA and CDR2 is SQIVND (reference sequence). The CDR3, as DNA: TGTGCCAGTAGTATAAGGGATCCGAGTGGCTACACCTTC. Amino acid sequence: CASSIRDPSGYTF. Full variable domain (outside the CDR3, taken from reference TRBV19 and TRBJ1-2): DGGITQSPKYLFRKEGQNVTLSCEQNLNHDAMYWYRQDPGQGLRLIYYSQIVNDFQKGDIAEGYSVSREKKESFPLTVTSAQKNPTAFYLCASSIRDPSGYTFGSGTRLTVV.

This clonotype was counted at least ten times. DNA for the CDR3: TGCAGTGCTAGACTAGCGGGGTACAATGAGCAGTTCTTC. Translated, it gives CSARLAGYNEQFF. V and J are TRBV20-1 and TRBJ2-1; 9 bases align to TRBD2. V shed 2 bases, J shed 4 bases, and the junction held 0 bases outside the gene matches. The CDR3 spans 13 residues. Germline V lookup: CDR1 DFQATT, CDR2 SNEGSKA (reference sequence).

As regards this clonotype: A clone one base away is much larger, so this may be a read error. The chain uses TRBV20-1 and TRBJ1-1; D unclear. The V and J ends lost 1 base and 1 base respectively, with 10 bases between them. In germline, CDR1 is DFQATT, CDR2 SNEGSKA (reference sequence). The CDR3 consists of 14 residues. Written as DNA, the CDR3 is TGCAGTGCTAGAGTGGTGGGGAGGAACACTGAAGCTTTCTTT. It codes for CSARVVGRNTEAFF.

The chain has TRBV11-3 and TRBJ1-2; weak D call: TRBD1 (5 bases). Germline V lookup: CDR1 SGHNT, CDR2 YENEEA. The CDR3 is 15 residues long. Trimming pared 0 bases from V and 8 bases from J, leaving 16 bases between. The CDR3 sequence is CASSLDLAGRKGYTF. In DNA, the CDR3 is TGTGCCAGCAGCTTAGATTTGGCAGGGCGAAAAGGCTACACCTTC. Together with reference TRBV11-3 and TRBJ1-2, the CDR3 gives the full variable domain: EAGVVQSPRYKIIEKKQPVAFWCNPISGHNTLYWYLQNLGQGPELLIRYENEEAVDDSQLPKDRFSAERLKGVDSTLKIQPAELGDSAVYLCASSLDLAGRKGYTFGSGTRLTVV.

This clonotype was seen a single time. J is TRBJ1-2 and V is TRBV7-3; D gene unclear. V was cut by 5 bases and J by 0 bases, with 13 bases left in between. CDR3 length: 15 residues. The V gene's germline CDR1 is SGHTA and CDR2 FQGTGA. The CDR3 DNA is TGTGCCAGCAGCCTTCGGGCAGTCACTAACTATGGCTACACCTTC. As protein: CASSLRAVTNYGYTF.